Below, 3 T cell receptor beta chains from the same sample are listed, as sequenced in a study of T cells in Graves' hyperthyroidism and ophthalmopathy. It was RNA transcripts that yielded the amplified TCR beta CDR3 regions. The HTBI primer set served for first-round RT-PCR of the TCR CDR3. MiXCR was run by TCRdb on the multiplex PCR reads, yielding one entry per CDR3 protein. Of about 360,000 distinct CDR3 sequences in the sample, approximately 13% are singletons; the top ten hold around a tenth. Material: blood. The receptors come from a woman aged 18-29 years with Graves' hyperthyroidism.

This chain connects TRBV20-1 to TRBJ1-6; D call uncertain. V lost 0 bases and J 9 bases, leaving 18 bases between the germline ends. Germline-derived CDR1 and CDR2 are DFQATT and SNEGSKA (reference sequence). This CDR3 spans 16 amino acids. The CDR3 bases are TGCAGTGCTAGAGAACCCGCGAAGGGAATGGGTTCACCCCTCCACTTT. Amino acid sequence: CSAREPAKGMGSPLHF.

This clonotype turned up a few times. The CDR3: CASSIGRVNTGELFF. As DNA, the CDR3 is TGTGCCAGTAGTATCGGGCGGGTGAACACCGGGGAGCTGTTTTTT. The V call is TRBV19, the J call TRBJ2-2, with D maybe TRBD2 (5 bases). Between the trimmed V and J ends, which lost 3 bases and 1 base, there was a span of 9 bases. This CDR3 contains 15 residues. Germline V gene sequence: CDR1 LNHDA, CDR2 SQIVND (reference sequence).

In its sample, this clonotype was seen many times. The rearrangement links TRBV6-2 or TRBV6-3 to TRBJ2-1, with 12 bases matching TRBD2. There are 19 residues in the CDR3. Germline trimming cut 2 bases from V and 0 bases from J; bases unmatched to any gene: 8. Germline CDR1 reads MNHEY; CDR2 reads SVGEGT. CDR3 nucleotides: TGTGCCAGCAGTTACGGACGTCTAGCGGGGGGGGTCTCCTACAATGAGCAGTTCTTC. It codes for CASSYGRLAGGVSYNEQFF.